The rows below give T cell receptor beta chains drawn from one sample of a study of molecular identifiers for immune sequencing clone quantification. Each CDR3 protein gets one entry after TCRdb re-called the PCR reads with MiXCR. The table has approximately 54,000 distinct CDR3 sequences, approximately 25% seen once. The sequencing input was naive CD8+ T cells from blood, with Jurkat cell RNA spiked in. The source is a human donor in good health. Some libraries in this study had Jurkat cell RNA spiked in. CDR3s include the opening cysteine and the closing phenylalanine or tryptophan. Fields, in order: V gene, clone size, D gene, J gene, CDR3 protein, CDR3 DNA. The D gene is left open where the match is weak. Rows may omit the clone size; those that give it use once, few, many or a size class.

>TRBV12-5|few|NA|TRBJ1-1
CASGLENTEAFF
TGTGCTAGTGGTTTGGAAAACACTGAAGCTTTCTTT
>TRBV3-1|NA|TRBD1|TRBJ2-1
CASSPPGGFSYNEQFF
TGTGCCAGCAGCCCCCCAGGGGGTTTTTCCTACAATGAGCAGTTCTTC
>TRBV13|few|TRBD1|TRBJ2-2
CASSSGQQTGELFF
TGTGCCAGCAGTTCGGGACAGCAGACCGGGGAGCTGTTTTTT
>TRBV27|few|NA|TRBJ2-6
CASSSVQPSGANVLTF
TGTGCCAGCAGCAGCGTTCAGCCCTCTGGGGCCAACGTCCTGACTTTC
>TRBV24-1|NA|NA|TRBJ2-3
CATSDTTSVHTDTQYF
TGTGCCACCAGTGATACAACCAGCGTGCATACAGATACGCAGTATTTT
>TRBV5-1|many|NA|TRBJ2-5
CASKDSGVRETQYF
TGCGCCAGCAAGGATTCAGGGGTCCGGGAGACCCAGTACTTC
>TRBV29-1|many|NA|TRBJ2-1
CSVEDGEGGNEQFF
TGCAGCGTTGAAGATGGAGAAGGGGGCAATGAGCAGTTCTTC
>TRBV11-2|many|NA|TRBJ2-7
CASSVGPSYEQYF
TGTGCCAGCAGCGTGGGACCGTCCTACGAGCAGTACTTC
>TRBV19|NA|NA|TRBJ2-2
CASSRRGEGRNTGELYF
TGTGCCAGTAGTAGACGAGGTGAAGGGAGGAACACCGGGGAGCTGTATTTT
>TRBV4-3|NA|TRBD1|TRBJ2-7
CAGSQAQGAYEQYF
TGCGCCGGCAGCCAAGCGCAGGGGGCCTACGAACAGTACTTC
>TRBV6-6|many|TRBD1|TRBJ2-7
CASSFPRDRGFPYEQYF
TGTGCCAGCAGTTTCCCGAGGGACAGGGGGTTCCCCTACGAGCAGTACTTC
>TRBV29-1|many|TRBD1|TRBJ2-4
CSGTGIRNIQYF
TGCAGCGGGACAGGGATCCGAAACATTCAGTACTTC
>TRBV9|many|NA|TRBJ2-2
CASSVGGIQVGELFF
TGTGCCAGCAGCGTAGGGGGGATTCAGGTCGGGGAGCTGTTTTTT
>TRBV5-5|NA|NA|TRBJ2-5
CASSLGQSQETQYF
TGTGCCAGCAGCTTGGGACAGAGCCAAGAGACCCAGTACTTC
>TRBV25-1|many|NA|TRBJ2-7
CASGTAYEQYF
TGTGCCAGCGGGACGGCGTACGAGCAGTACTTC
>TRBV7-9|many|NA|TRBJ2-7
CASSLADGYEQYF
TGTGCCAGCAGCTTAGCCGACGGCTACGAGCAGTACTTC
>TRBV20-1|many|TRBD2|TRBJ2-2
CSARARPGGNTGELFF
TGCAGTGCTAGAGCGCGTCCGGGGGGAAACACCGGGGAGCTGTTTTTT
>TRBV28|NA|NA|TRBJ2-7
CACTEGTAVYEQYF
TGTGCCTGCACCGAAGGGACGGCAGTGTACGAGCAGTACTTC
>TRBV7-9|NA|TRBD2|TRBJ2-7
CASSDGLAGVSAQSF
TGTGCCAGCAGCGACGGACTAGCGGGAGTTAGCGCGCAGTCCTTC
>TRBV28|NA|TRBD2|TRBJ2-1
CASGLYGGDEQFF
TGTGCCAGCGGTTTATATGGGGGGGATGAGCAGTTCTTC
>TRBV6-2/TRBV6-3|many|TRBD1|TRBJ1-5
CASRPGQGYQPQHF
TGTGCCAGCAGACCGGGACAGGGGTATCAGCCCCAGCATTTT
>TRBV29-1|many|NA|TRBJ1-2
CSVLDYGYTF
TGCAGCGTGCTGGACTATGGCTACACCTTC
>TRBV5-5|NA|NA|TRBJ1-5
CASSLGVSNPPPHF
TGTGCCAGCAGCCTGGGGGTTAGCAATCCGCCCCCGCATTTT
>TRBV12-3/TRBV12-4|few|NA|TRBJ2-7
CASSLSLAYEQYF
TGTGCCAGCAGTTTATCGCTCGCCTACGAGCAGTACTTC
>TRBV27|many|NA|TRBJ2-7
CASSLSGGTNYEQYF
TGTGCCAGCAGTTTATCGGGAGGGACAAATTACGAGCAGTACTTC
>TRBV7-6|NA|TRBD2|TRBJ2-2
CASSLQREFTGERFF
TGTGCCAGCAGCCTCCAGCGGGAGTTCACCGGGGAGCGGTTTTTT
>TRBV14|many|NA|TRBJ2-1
CASSQEVQSSAGEQFF
TGTGCCAGCAGCCAAGAAGTGCAGTCCTCGGCGGGTGAGCAGTTCTTC
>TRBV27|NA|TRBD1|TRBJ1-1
CASSVPLQGAGTEAFF
TGTGCCAGCAGTGTACCCCTCCAGGGGGCTGGCACTGAAGCTTTCTTT
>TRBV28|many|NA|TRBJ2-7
CASSHRDSTYEQYF
TGTGCCAGCAGTCACCGGGACTCGACTTACGAGCAGTACTTC
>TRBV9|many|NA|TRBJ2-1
CASSVDLLADEQFF
TGTGCCAGCAGCGTAGATCTCTTAGCGGATGAGCAGTTCTTC
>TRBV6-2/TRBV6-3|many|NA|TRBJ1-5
CASSYSKGSGPQHF
TGTGCCAGCAGTTACTCGAAGGGGAGTGGGCCCCAGCATTTT
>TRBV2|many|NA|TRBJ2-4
CASRADSPLAKNIQYF
TGTGCCAGCAGGGCGGACAGTCCCCTAGCCAAAAACATTCAGTACTTC
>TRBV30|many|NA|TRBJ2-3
CAWGRGNTDTQYF
TGTGCCTGGGGACGAGGGAACACAGATACGCAGTATTTT
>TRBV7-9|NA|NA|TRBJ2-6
CASSSTASGSNVLTF
TGTGCCAGCAGCTCGACGGCAAGCGGGTCCAACGTCCTGACTTTC
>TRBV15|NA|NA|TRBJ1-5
CATSRQGVQPQHF
TGTGCCACCAGCAGACAGGGTGTTCAGCCCCAGCATTTT
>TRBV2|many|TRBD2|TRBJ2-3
CASSLGLAGQADTQYF
TGTGCCAGCAGTTTGGGACTAGCGGGCCAGGCTGATACGCAGTATTTT
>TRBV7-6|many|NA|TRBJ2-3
CASSLGGGGTQYF
TGTGCCAGCAGCTTAGGCGGCGGGGGCACGCAGTATTTT
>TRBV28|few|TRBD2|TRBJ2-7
CASSLLLTSGGEQYF
TGTGCCAGCAGTTTATTGTTGACTAGCGGGGGCGAGCAGTACTTC
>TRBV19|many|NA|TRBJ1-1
CASSIALLNTEAFF
TGTGCCAGTAGTATCGCCCTATTGAACACTGAAGCTTTCTTT
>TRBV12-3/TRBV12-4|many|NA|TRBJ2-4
CASSLLLAKNIQYF
TGTGCCAGCAGTTTATTGTTAGCCAAAAACATTCAGTACTTC
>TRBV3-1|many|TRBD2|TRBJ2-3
CASSQDGGGGADTQYF
TGTGCCAGCAGCCAAGATGGGGGCGGGGGGGCCGATACGCAGTATTTT
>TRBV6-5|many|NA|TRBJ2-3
CASSYSSPSGADTQYF
TGTGCCAGCAGTTACTCGTCGCCTTCCGGGGCAGATACGCAGTATTTT
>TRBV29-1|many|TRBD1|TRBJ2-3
CSTDLRDSGTDTQYF
TGCAGCACTGACCTCCGGGACAGTGGCACAGATACGCAGTATTTT
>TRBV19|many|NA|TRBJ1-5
CATRDAGSQPQHF
TGTGCCACCCGGGACGCCGGGAGTCAGCCCCAGCATTTT
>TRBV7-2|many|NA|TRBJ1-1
CASSVLTTVNTEAFF
TGTGCCAGCAGCGTATTAACGACAGTGAACACTGAAGCTTTCTTT
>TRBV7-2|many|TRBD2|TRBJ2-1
CASSFPGGLAGGPENEQFF
TGTGCCAGCAGCTTCCCGGGCGGACTAGCGGGAGGGCCGGAGAATGAGCAGTTCTTC
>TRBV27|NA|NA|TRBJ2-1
CASSSETENTYNGQFF
TGTGCCAGCAGTTCCGAGACGGAGAACACCTACAATGGGCAGTTCTTC
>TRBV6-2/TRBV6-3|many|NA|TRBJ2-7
CASSYPRGRVGADYEQYF
TGTGCCAGCAGTTACCCACGCGGGCGAGTGGGGGCCGACTACGAGCAGTACTTC
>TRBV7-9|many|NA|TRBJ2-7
CASTEDSYEQYF
TGTGCCAGCACGGAGGACTCCTACGAGCAGTACTTC
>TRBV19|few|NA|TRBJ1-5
CASQEEGGNQPQHF
TGTGCCAGTCAAGAGGAGGGGGGCAATCAGCCCCAGCATTTT
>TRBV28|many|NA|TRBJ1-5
CASSSNGMGQPQHF
TGTGCCAGCAGCTCCAACGGGATGGGTCAGCCCCAGCATTTT
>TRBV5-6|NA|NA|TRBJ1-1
CASSFPGAGVNTEAFF
TGTGCCAGCAGTTTCCCCGGAGCAGGAGTGAACACTGAAGCTTTCTTT
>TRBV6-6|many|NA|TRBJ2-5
CASNPDSQETQYF
TGTGCCAGCAACCCCGACAGCCAAGAGACCCAGTACTTC
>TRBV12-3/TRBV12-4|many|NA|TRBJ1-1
CASSLPSGGDAEAFF
TGTGCCAGCAGTTTACCCTCGGGGGGGGACGCTGAAGCTTTCTTT
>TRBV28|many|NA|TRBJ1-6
CASSSDRINSPLHF
TGTGCCAGCAGTTCGGACAGAATTAATTCACCCCTCCACTTT
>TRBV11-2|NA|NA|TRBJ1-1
CASSIRQSNTEAFF
TGTGCCAGCAGCATACGACAGTCGAACACTGAAGCTTTCTTT
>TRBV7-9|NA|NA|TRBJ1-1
CAMGGNTEAFF
TGTGCCATGGGGGGGAACACTGAAGCTTTCTTT
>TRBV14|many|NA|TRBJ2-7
CASSQAAYEQYF
TGTGCCAGCAGCCAAGCGGCGTACGAGCAGTACTTC